These 10 T cell receptor beta chains originate from one sample sequenced in a study of shared T cell receptors in the human thymus. The data were produced by immunoSEQ multiplex PCR, yet TCRdb's version contains in-frame clones alone and is incomplete. The table includes about 660,000 clones, about 90% detected once. The sample also formed part of further work on human thymus T cells.

Sample: thymocytes. The receptor source for this set is a boy in the first two years of life with a congenital heart defect.

The gene calls are TRBV7-9 and TRBJ1-6, with TRBD1 matching 7 bases. Germline CDR1 SEHNR, CDR2 FQNEAQ (reference sequence). The V gene end was trimmed by 3 bases and the J gene end by 8 bases; junction bases not matched to a gene: 10. The CDR3 is 16 amino acids. CDR3 bases: TGTGCCAGCAGCTTTAAGACAGGGACACCCCATTCACCCCTCCACTTT. Amino acids: CASSFKTGTPHSPLHF.

This rearrangement joins TRBV10-3 to TRBJ2-1; possibly TRBD2 for D (5 bases). Trimming stripped 7 bases from V and 8 bases from J, with 9 bases between. The CDR3 runs 11 residues. Germline assignment: CDR1 ENHRY and CDR2 SYGVKD. The CDR3 reads CAITSLDEQFF. The CDR3 coding sequence is TGTGCCATCACTAGCTTAGATGAGCAGTTCTTC.

The chain is built from TRBV18 and TRBJ2-1, with 7 bases fitting TRBD2. Trimming at V came to 0 bases and at J to 7 bases, leaving 12 bases not matched to a gene. The CDR3 sequence is 17 residues long. Germline V gives CDR1 KGHSH, CDR2 LQKENI. This CDR3 reads CASSPPNSGSMRNEQFF. The CDR3 bases are TGTGCCAGCTCACCACCGAATAGCGGGTCAATGCGGAATGAGCAGTTCTTC.

V and J are TRBV6-4 and TRBJ2-1; D perhaps matches TRBD1 (5 bases). The V and J ends lost 5 bases and 4 bases respectively, with 18 bases between them. The CDR3 is made up of 16 amino acids. Germline values: CDR1 MRHNA, CDR2 SNTAGT. The CDR3 sequence: CASSQQARHFYNEQFF. The CDR3, as DNA: TGTGCCAGCAGTCAACAGGCCAGACACTTTTACAATGAGCAGTTCTTC.

The V call is TRBV15, the J call TRBJ1-3; D call uncertain. The V and J ends lost 1 base and 4 bases respectively, with 11 bases between them. The CDR3 extends over 15 amino acids. Germline V gene lookup returns CDR1 LNHNV and CDR2 YYDKDF (reference sequence). CDR3 sequence reads: CATSRVGRAGNTIYF. CDR3 DNA sequence: TGTGCCACCAGCAGAGTGGGGAGGGCCGGAAACACCATATATTTT.

V gene TRBV7-9 combines with J gene TRBJ2-2, with a possible D match to TRBD2 (6 bases). V dropped 8 bases and J dropped 2 bases, with 24 bases sitting between them. This CDR3 is 18 amino acids long. In germline, CDR1 is SEHNR, CDR2 FQNEAQ (reference sequence). The CDR3 DNA follows: TGTGCCAGCGATCGGAGGGGACCGCTAGACCTTAACACCGGGGAGCTGTTTTTT. It is translated as CASDRRGPLDLNTGELFF.

The chain recombines TRBV14 with TRBJ2-1, with 9 bases matching TRBD1. CDR3 length equals 17 residues. The germline gives CDR1 SGHDN, CDR2 FVKESK. J gave up 5 bases and V 0 bases, and 8 bases lay outside the gene matches. The CDR3 loop reads CASSQDRRQGDNNEQFF. The CDR3 DNA reads as TGTGCCAGCAGCCAAGATCGTCGACAGGGGGACAACAATGAGCAGTTCTTC.

The chain uses TRBV4-1 and TRBJ2-3; D possibly corresponds to TRBD2 (5 bases). This CDR3 has 17 amino acids. V shed 0 bases and J shed 0 bases, with 13 bases lying between them. The germline gives CDR1 MGHRA, CDR2 YSYEKL. The CDR3 spells CASSQEELDSSTDTQYF. The CDR3 DNA sequence: TGCGCCAGCAGCCAAGAAGAACTAGACTCTAGCACAGATACGCAGTATTTT.

The chain couples TRBV4-1 to TRBJ2-6, with D possibly TRBD1 on 6 matching bases. The CDR3 is made up of 16 amino acids. With 3 bases removed from V and 1 base from J, the gap between germline ends came to 10 bases. Germline V lookup: CDR1 MGHRA, CDR2 YSYEKL. The CDR3 DNA reads TGCGCCAGCAGCCACCAAACAGGGTCTGGGGCCAACGTCCTGACTTTC. It translates to CASSHQTGSGANVLTF.

The CDR3 spells CAISLGQHDYGYTF. The DNA for the CDR3 is TGTGCCATCAGCCTGGGACAGCATGACTATGGCTACACCTTC. V gene TRBV10-3 combines with J gene TRBJ1-2, with 7 bases aligning to TRBD1. The CDR3 sequence is 14 residues long. Trimming took 6 bases from V and 3 from J; bases not matched to a gene: 7. Germline CDR1 ENHRY, CDR2 SYGVKD.